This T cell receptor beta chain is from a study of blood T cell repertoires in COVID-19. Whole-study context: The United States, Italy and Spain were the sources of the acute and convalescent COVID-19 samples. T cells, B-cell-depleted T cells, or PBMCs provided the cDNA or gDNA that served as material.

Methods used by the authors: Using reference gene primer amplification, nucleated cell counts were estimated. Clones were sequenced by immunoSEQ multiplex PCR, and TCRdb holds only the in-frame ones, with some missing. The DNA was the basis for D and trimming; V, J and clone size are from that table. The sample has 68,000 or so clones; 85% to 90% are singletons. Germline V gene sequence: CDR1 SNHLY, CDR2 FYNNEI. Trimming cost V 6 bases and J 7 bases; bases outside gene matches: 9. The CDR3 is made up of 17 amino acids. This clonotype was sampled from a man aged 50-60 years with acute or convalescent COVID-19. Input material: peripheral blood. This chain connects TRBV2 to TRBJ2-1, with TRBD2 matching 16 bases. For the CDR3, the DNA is TGTGCCAGCAGGCCGGGACTAGCGGGAGGGCCGGGGAATGAGCAGTTCTTC. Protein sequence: CASRPGLAGGPGNEQFF.